Here is one TCR beta chain with its context. Trimming removed 1 base from V and 0 bases from J; junction bases left unmatched: 1. CDR3 length: 16 residues. Germline V CDR1 and CDR2: SGDLS, YYNGEE. These data belong to a study of blood T cell repertoires in COVID-19. Generated by immunoSEQ multiplex PCR, the TCRdb table keeps only in-frame clones and is missing some. The sample has over 130,000 clones, roughly 79% seen once. Donors of Cohort 3 who recovered were those that had two negative PCRs, clearance, or symptom resolution. Sequenced material: PBMCs or T cells enriched from blood (not recorded which). V and J are TRBV9 and TRBJ2-3, with 11 nucleotides matching TRBD2. The TCR was taken from a woman between 50 and 59 years old who had recovered from COVID-19. The CDR3, as DNA: TGTGCCAGCAGCGTACGACTAGCGGGGAGCACAGATACGCAGTATTTT. It specifies CASSVRLAGSTDTQYF.